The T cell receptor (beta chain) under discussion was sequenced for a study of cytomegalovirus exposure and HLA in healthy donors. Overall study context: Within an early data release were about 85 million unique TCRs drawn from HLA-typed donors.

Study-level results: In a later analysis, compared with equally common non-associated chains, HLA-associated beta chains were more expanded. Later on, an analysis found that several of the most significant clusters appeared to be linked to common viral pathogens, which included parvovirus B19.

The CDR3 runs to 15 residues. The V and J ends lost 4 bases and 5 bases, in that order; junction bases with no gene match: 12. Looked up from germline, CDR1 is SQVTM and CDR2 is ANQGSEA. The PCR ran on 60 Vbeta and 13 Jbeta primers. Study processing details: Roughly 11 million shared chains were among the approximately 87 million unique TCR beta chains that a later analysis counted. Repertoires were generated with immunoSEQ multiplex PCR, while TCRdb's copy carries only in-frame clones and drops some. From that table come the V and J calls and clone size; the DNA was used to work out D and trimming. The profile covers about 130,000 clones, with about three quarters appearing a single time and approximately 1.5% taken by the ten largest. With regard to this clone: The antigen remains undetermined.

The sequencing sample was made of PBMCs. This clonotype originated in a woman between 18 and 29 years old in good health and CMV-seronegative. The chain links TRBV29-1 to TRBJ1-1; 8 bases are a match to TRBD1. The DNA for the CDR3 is TGCAGCGTTGCGTGGCAGGGGGCGAGAGGAACTGAAGCTTTCTTT. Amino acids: CSVAWQGARGTEAFF.